The text below deals with one TCR beta chain. These data are taken from a study of T cell changes during pregnancy in multiple sclerosis. The protocol was immunoSEQ multiplex PCR, while the TCRdb copy is restricted to in-frame clones and leaves out a portion. In the table there are around 35,000 clones, about 90% of which are singletons. Germline-derived CDR1 and CDR2 are SGHAT and FQNNGV. CDR3 length: 13 amino acids. Trimming left V 5 bases short and J 11 bases short, with 18 bases between. This sequence was found in a female donor with multiple sclerosis, enrolled in a pregnancy study. Material: CD4+ T cells from peripheral blood mononuclear cells, obtained after pregnancy. The chain employs TRBV11-2 and TRBJ1-1, with D possibly being TRBD1 (5 bases). CDR3 protein: CASSPREEGVAFF. In DNA form, the CDR3 reads TGTGCCAGCAGCCCCCGAGAAGAAGGGGTCGCTTTCTTT.